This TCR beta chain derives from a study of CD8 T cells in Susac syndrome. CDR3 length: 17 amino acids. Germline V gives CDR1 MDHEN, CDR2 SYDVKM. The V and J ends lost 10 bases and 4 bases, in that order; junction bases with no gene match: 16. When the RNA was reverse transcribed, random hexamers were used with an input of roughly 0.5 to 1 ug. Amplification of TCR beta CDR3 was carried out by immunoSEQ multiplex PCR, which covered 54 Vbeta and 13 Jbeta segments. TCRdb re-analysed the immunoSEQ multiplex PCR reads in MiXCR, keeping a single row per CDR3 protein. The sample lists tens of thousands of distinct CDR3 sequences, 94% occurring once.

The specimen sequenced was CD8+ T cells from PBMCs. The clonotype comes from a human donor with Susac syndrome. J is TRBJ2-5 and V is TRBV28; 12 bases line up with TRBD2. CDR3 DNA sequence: TGTGCCACTCAGGAGGGGACTAGCGGGTGGGGCAGAGAGACCCAGTACTTC. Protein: CATQEGTSGWGRETQYF.